This passage covers 24 T cell receptor beta chains from one sample sequenced in a study of blood T cells in healthy people across ages (dated by TCRdb to between 2014 and 2017). Libraries were constructed by 5' RACE. Sequenced using an Illumina HiSeq 2500. A second PCR of about 6 to 11 cycles was performed with a sample-barcoded 5' primer and a J-beta primer mix. TCRdb reprocessed the public reads (quality trimming at Q25 with fastp, clone calling with MiXCR) and kept in-frame beta chains. CDR3 protein duplicates are merged, each entry listing the most common genes and DNA. This sample holds around 1.5 million distinct CDR3 sequences; around 39% were observed only once. 7% to 9.5% of the sample rests with the top ten. The sequenced sample consisted of blood. These receptor sequences come from a woman aged 18-29 years in good health.

This clonotype has only a few counts. The chain is built from TRBV20-1 and TRBJ2-3, with 9 bases fitting TRBD1. Germline V gene sequence: CDR1 DFQATT, CDR2 SNEGSKA (reference sequence). CDR3 length: 16 amino acids. V gave up 0 bases and J gave up 6 bases; unmatched junction bases: 10. The CDR3 region has the DNA TGCAGTGCTAGAGACCCTTACAGGGGGCCGGGGGATACGCAGTATTTT. This translates into CSARDPYRGPGDTQYF.

This clonotype came up a few times. This chain joins TRBV12-5 and TRBJ2-1, with TRBD2 matching over 8 bases. Germline V lookup: CDR1 LGHNT, CDR2 FRNRAP. The CDR3 length is 14 residues. V shed 1 base and J 9 bases; nucleotides not matched to a gene: 5. CDR3 DNA sequence: TGTGCTAGTGGTTTGGGAGCGGGGGCTCTTGAGCAGTTCTTC. This encodes CASGLGAGALEQFF.

This clonotype has more than one count but fewer than ten. The chain combines TRBV3-1 with TRBJ1-5; D is uncertain. Germline CDR1 reads LGHDT; CDR2 reads YNNKEL (reference sequence). Trimming removed 6 bases from V and 5 bases from J, with 14 bases in between. The CDR3 runs to 14 residues. The chain's CDR3 is CASSVAGTDQPQHF. CDR3 nucleotides: TGTGCCAGCAGTGTCGCAGGCACGGATCAGCCCCAGCATTTT.

V and J are TRBV27 and TRBJ1-5, with D tentatively TRBD1 (5 bases). Deletions cut 5 bases from V and 5 bases from J, with 13 bases between. The CDR3 is 14 amino acids. Germline CDR1 is MNHEY and CDR2 is SMNVEV (reference sequence). DNA for the CDR3: TGTGCCAGCAGTCCCGACAGAAGGGATCAGCCCCAGCATTTT. Amino acids: CASSPDRRDQPQHF.

This chain connects TRBV29-1 to TRBJ2-3, with TRBD1 as a possible D gene (5 bases). V was cut by 2 bases and J by 3 bases, with 12 bases left in between. The CDR3 length is 14 residues. The germline CDR1 and CDR2 sequences are SQVTM and ANQGSEA. The DNA for the CDR3 is TGCAGCGTTGAATGGCAGGGTGGAACAGATACGCAGTATTTT. The encoded protein is CSVEWQGGTDTQYF.

V is TRBV7-8 and J is TRBJ2-1; D may correspond to TRBD1 or TRBD2 (6 bases each). The germline V gene has CDR1 SGHVS and CDR2 FQNEAQ. The germline V and J ends were trimmed by 1 base and 9 bases, with 16 bases remaining between them. This CDR3 comprises 15 residues. The CDR3 is CASSLGGGPSREQFF. As DNA, the CDR3 is TGTGCCAGCAGCTTAGGTGGGGGGCCCTCTCGTGAGCAGTTCTTC.

The rearrangement joins TRBV21-1 to TRBJ2-7; the table's TRBD1 call for D was not verified on the DNA. TRBV21-1 is listed as a pseudogene. The CDR3 runs 15 residues. The CDR3 DNA follows: TGTGCCAGCAGCAAAGAGGGACAGGCGAACTACGAGCAGTACTTC. Encoded protein: CASSKEGQANYEQYF.

This clonotype appeared a few times. The chain links TRBV20-1 to TRBJ2-4, with TRBD1 identical over 7 bases. Matching the DNA end better, TRBJ2-7 makes the J call doubtful. Germline CDR1 DFQATT, CDR2 SNEGSKA (reference sequence). There are 14 residues in the CDR3. CDR3 in amino acids: CSAREITGAYEQYF. In nucleotides, the CDR3 is TGCAGTGCTAGAGAGATAACAGGGGCCTACGAGCAGTACTTC.

The chain uses TRBV12-3 or TRBV12-4 and TRBJ2-5; 9 nucleotides align to TRBD2. With 3 bases clipped from V and 11 bases from J, the junction kept 16 bases outside the gene matches. The CDR3 is 16 residues long. The CDR3 reads CASSFGVLAGWDEQYF. The CDR3 DNA follows: TGTGCCAGCAGTTTCGGGGTACTAGCGGGTTGGGATGAGCAGTACTTC.

J is TRBJ2-5 and V is TRBV27; D might be TRBD1 (6 bases). The germline CDR1 and CDR2 sequences are MNHEY and SMNVEV (reference sequence). V lost 5 bases, J lost 1 base, and 14 bases lay in between. This CDR3 comprises 15 residues. The CDR3 DNA reads TGTGCCAGCAGTCTCGGGACAATTCGCCAAGAGACCCAGTACTTC. This translates into CASSLGTIRQETQYF.

The chain carries TRBV12-3 or TRBV12-4 and TRBJ1-2; tentatively, D is TRBD1 (5 bases). The CDR3 runs 14 residues. V dropped 3 bases and J dropped 4 bases, with 12 bases sitting between them. This CDR3 is CASSLAGQSYGYTF. CDR3 in DNA: TGTGCCAGCAGTTTGGCAGGGCAGAGCTATGGCTACACCTTC.

The chain is built from TRBV6-4 and TRBJ1-1; possible D gene TRBD1, 5 bases. The length of the CDR3 is 10 residues. The germline V gene has CDR1 MRHNA and CDR2 SNTAGT. CDR3 bases: TGTGCTACAGGAGACACTGAAGCTTTCTTT. Protein product: CATGDTEAFF.

The chain employs TRBV20-1 and TRBJ2-6, with 12 bases that match TRBD1. The V and J ends lost 3 bases and 3 bases, in that order; junction bases with no gene match: 3. The CDR3 is made up of 16 amino acids. Looked up from germline, CDR1 is DFQATT and CDR2 is SNEGSKA (reference sequence). As DNA, the CDR3 is TGCAGTGCTAGTGGGACAGGGGGCGGTGGGGCCAACGTCCTGACTTTC. Its protein is CSASGTGGGGANVLTF.

V is TRBV20-1 and J is TRBJ2-1; 13 bases line up with TRBD2. The CDR3 consists of 15 residues. CDR1 is DFQATT, CDR2 SNEGSKA, per germline (reference sequence). V was pared by 5 bases and J by 6 bases, with 7 bases of the junction left unmatched. CDR3 loop: CSADRTSGGPNEQFF. The CDR3 bases are TGCAGTGCTGACCGGACTAGCGGGGGACCCAATGAGCAGTTCTTC.

The V gene is TRBV4-2, the J gene TRBJ2-4, with D maybe TRBD2 (5 bases). CDR3 length: 18 amino acids. V was shortened by 0 bases and J by 1 base, with 16 bases between the two germline ends. Germline assignment: CDR1 LGHNA and CDR2 YNFKEQ. The CDR3 here is CASSQEGQRSRAKNIQYF. CDR3 bases: TGTGCCAGCAGCCAAGAAGGGCAGCGGTCCCGGGCCAAAAACATTCAGTACTTC.

There are many counts of this clonotype. This chain's CDR3 is CSARDLLAGNEQYF. As DNA, the CDR3 is TGCAGTGCTAGAGATCTCCTAGCGGGGAACGAGCAGTACTTC. The rearrangement links TRBV20-1 to TRBJ2-7; the match to TRBD2 covers 9 bases. Germline V lookup: CDR1 DFQATT, CDR2 SNEGSKA (reference sequence). The CDR3 spans 14 residues. Trimming at V came to 0 bases and at J to 5 bases, leaving 5 bases not matched to a gene.

This clonotype was detected only a few times. The chain has TRBV19 and TRBJ2-2, with D tentatively TRBD2 (5 bases). Germline lookup yields CDR1 LNHDA and CDR2 SQIVND (reference sequence). Trimming pared 7 bases from V and 3 bases from J, leaving 9 bases between. The CDR3 sequence is 13 residues long. The CDR3 nucleotides are TGTGCCAGTACGGACTGGGACACCGGGGAGCTGTTTTTT. Amino acid sequence: CASTDWDTGELFF.

This clonotype has only one observation. V usage is TRBV6-1 and J usage is TRBJ2-7, with 10 positions matching TRBD1. The germline gives CDR1 MNHNS, CDR2 SASEGT. The CDR3 has 12 amino acids. J gave up 6 bases and V 8 bases, and 4 bases lay outside the gene matches. The CDR3 region is CASGTGVLEQYF. The CDR3 coding sequence is TGTGCCAGCGGGACAGGGGTCCTCGAGCAGTACTTC.

This clonotype has only a few counts. The chain employs TRBV7-2 and TRBJ1-1; D unresolved. This CDR3 has 14 residues. Germline values: CDR1 SGHTA, CDR2 FQGNSA. With 4 bases removed from V and 1 base from J, the gap between germline ends came to 10 bases. The CDR3 is CASSSPFRNTEAFF. In DNA, the CDR3 is TGTGCCAGCAGCTCTCCCTTTAGGAACACTGAAGCTTTCTTT.

The chain couples TRBV11-2 to TRBJ1-2; maybe TRBD1 (6 bases). V was pared by 3 bases and J by 13 bases, with 12 bases between. Germline assignment: CDR1 SGHAT and CDR2 FQNNGV. The CDR3 is made up of 11 amino acids. In DNA, the CDR3 is TGTGCCAGCAGCTTTGGGGGGGCACCCACCTTC. Its protein is CASSFGGAPTF.

This clonotype was seen more than once but under ten times. The chain links TRBV2 to TRBJ2-5, with 16 nucleotides matching TRBD2. From germline, CDR1 is SNHLY and CDR2 FYNNEI. Trimming at V came to 6 bases and at J to 3 bases, leaving 7 bases not matched to a gene. The CDR3 loop spans 17 amino acids. The CDR3: CASRGLAGGRGEETQYF. DNA of the CDR3: TGTGCCAGCAGGGGACTAGCGGGAGGGCGCGGGGAAGAGACCCAGTACTTC.

The chain couples TRBV12-5 to TRBJ1-1, with 9 nucleotides matching TRBD1. The CDR3 loop spans 16 amino acids. With V trimmed by 2 bases and J by 3 bases, 7 bases remained unmatched. The germline V gene has CDR1 LGHNT and CDR2 FRNRAP. The CDR3 protein is CASGLWTGDGDTEAFF. The CDR3 DNA follows: TGTGCTAGTGGTTTGTGGACAGGGGATGGGGACACTGAAGCTTTCTTT.

This clonotype was seen a handful of times. The J gene is TRBJ2-7, the V gene TRBV7-2; D unclear. The V end lost 1 base, the J end lost 0 bases, and 7 bases lay between the germline ends. This CDR3 has 14 amino acids. Germline CDR1 reads SGHTA; CDR2 reads FQGNSA. In DNA form, the CDR3 reads TGTGCCAGCAGCTTAGTGGAAGACTCCTACGAGCAGTACTTC. Protein sequence: CASSLVEDSYEQYF. The full variable domain, in which reference TRBV7-2 and TRBJ2-7 provide the parts outside the CDR3, is GAGVSQSPSNKVTEKGKDVELRCDPISGHTALYWYRQSLGQGLEFLIYFQGNSAPDKSGLPSDRFSAERTGGSVSTLTIQRTQQEDSAVYLCASSLVEDSYEQYFGPGTRLTVT.

The CDR3 coding sequence is TGCAGCGCCCTGGGAGTGCAGGGTGGGTACGAGCAGTACTTC. It codes for CSALGVQGGYEQYF. The rearrangement links TRBV29-1 to TRBJ2-7; TRBD1 or TRBD2 may be the D gene (5 bases each). CDR3 size: 14 residues. The V end lost 7 bases, the J end lost 4 bases, and 20 bases lay between the germline ends. Per the germline V gene, CDR1 is SQVTM and CDR2 is ANQGSEA.